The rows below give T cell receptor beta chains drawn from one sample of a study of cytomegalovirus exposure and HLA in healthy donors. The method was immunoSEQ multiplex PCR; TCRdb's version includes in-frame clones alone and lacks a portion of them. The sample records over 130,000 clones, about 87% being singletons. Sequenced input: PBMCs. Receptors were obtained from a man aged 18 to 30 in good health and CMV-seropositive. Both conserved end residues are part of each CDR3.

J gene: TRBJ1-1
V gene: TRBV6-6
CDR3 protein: CASSFQGTEIDLEAFF

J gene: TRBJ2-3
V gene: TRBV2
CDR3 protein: CATSDMVRRSTDTQYF

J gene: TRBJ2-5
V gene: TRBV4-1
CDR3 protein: CASSQLGLAKETQYF

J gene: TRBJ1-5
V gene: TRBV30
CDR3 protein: CAWSLQYNQPQHF

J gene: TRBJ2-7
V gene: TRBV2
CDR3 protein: CAALGPSYEQYF

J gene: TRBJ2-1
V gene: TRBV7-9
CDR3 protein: CASSVRVDNEQFF

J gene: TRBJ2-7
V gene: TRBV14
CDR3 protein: CASSPFGRVSYEQYF

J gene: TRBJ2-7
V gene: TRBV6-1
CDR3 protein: CASSGPGQGRNEQYF

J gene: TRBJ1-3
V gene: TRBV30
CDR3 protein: CAWSPGHRNIYSGNTIYF

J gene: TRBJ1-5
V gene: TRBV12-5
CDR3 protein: CASGLGHNQPQHF

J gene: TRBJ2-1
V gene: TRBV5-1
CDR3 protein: CASSLSGPGFSYNEQFF

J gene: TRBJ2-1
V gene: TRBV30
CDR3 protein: CAYGTTLYNEQFF

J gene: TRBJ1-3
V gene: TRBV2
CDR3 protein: CASRPRSSGNTIYF

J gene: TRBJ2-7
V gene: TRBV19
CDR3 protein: CASSIVAAYEQYF

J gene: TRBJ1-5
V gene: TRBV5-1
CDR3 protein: CASSLEGQGTQPQHF

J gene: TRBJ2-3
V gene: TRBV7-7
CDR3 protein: CASSPSSGGVDTQYF

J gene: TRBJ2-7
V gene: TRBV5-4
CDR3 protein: CASSFAQGGYEQYF

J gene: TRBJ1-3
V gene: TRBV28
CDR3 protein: CASSFPGADSGNTIYF

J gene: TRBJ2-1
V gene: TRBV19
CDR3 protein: CASSAGAYNEQFF

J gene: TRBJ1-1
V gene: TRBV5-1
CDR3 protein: CASSAQGANTEAFF

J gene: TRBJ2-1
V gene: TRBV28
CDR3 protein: CASSGLAVPYNEQFF

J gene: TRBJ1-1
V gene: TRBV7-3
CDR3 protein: CASAAGQNTEAFF

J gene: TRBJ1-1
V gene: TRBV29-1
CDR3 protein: CSVWLAGLMNTEAFF

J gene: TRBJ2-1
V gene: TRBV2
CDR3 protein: CASSAIGGSYNEQFF

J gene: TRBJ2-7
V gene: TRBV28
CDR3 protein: CASGRYSYEQYF

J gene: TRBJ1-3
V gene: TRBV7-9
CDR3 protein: CASSFGGSGNTIYF

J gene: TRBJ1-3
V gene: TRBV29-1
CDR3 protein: CSVETLRDTIYF

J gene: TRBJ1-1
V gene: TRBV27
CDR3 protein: CASRAGAGSHRTFF

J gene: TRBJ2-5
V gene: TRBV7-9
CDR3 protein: CASSSYVETQYF

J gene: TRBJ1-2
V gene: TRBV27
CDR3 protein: CASSWGTTGGGGYTF

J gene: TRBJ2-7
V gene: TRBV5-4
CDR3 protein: CASSLGGQGYEQYF

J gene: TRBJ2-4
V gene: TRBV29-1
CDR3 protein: CSVEEGQTGGNIQYF

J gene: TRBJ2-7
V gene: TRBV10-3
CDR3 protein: CAIGTGTGSEQYF

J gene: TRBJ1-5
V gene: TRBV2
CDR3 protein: CASSENSYQPQHF

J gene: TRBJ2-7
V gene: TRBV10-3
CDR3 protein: CAISESRDTYEQYF

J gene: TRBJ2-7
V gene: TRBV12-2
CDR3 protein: CASRFFDRPTSGGEQYF

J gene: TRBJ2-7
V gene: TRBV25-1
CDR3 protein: CASSPEGFDTYEQYF

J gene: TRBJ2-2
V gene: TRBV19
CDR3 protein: CASRPGWMSGELFF

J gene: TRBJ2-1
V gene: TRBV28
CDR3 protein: CASSPNRRASYNEQFF

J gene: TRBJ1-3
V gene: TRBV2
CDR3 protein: CASRQASGNTIYF

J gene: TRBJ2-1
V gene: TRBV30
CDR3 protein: CAWSSLRYNEQFF

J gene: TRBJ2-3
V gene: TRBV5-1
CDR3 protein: CASRQGFSTDTQYF

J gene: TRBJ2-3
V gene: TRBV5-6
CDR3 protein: CASSYRTSTLTDTQYF

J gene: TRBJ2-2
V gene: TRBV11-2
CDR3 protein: CASSLPFGGELFF

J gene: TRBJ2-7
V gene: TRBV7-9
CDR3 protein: CASSLAAPLGEQYF

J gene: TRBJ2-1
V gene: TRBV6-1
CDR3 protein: CASSDTSGVNEQFF

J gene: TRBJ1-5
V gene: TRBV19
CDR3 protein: CASSIDSWTISNQPQHF

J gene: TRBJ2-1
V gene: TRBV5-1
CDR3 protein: CASSSGQGKVKEQFF

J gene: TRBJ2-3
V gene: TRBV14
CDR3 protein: CASSQPRTSGSVTDTQYF

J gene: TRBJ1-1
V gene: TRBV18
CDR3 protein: CASSPDRGNTEAFF

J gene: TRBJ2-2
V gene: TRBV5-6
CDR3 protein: CASSLPRNTGELFF

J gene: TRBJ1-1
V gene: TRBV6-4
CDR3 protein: CASSVDPAGGPTEAFF

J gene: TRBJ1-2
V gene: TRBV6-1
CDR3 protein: CASTSQGGGGYGYTF